The rows below give T cell receptor beta chains drawn from one sample of a study of identical twins. TCRdb fed the 5' RACE reads into MiXCR, producing one record per CDR3 protein. Among approximately 700,000 distinct CDR3 sequences listed, roughly 6% were seen once. Sequencing input: naive T cells sorted from blood. These receptors were taken from a man aged 18 to 30 in good health. The CDR3 runs from the conserved cysteine through the conserved F or W. Each record gives: J gene, V gene, clone size, D gene, CDR3 protein, CDR3 DNA. The D gene is left open where the match is weak. Clone size, where shown, is once, few, many, or a class for clones that have expanded.

TRBJ2-7 TRBV2 - - CARAEVSSYEQYF TGTGCCAGGGCGGAGGTGAGCTCCTACGAGCAGTACTTC
TRBJ2-2 TRBV4-2 - TRBD2 CASHREGRTGELFF TGTGCCAGCCACCGGGAGGGCAGAACCGGGGAGCTGTTTTTT
TRBJ2-6 TRBV5-1 few - CASSLGQGGFGANVLTF TGCGCCAGCAGCTTGGGACAGGGAGGCTTTGGGGCCAACGTCCTGACTTTC
TRBJ2-5 TRBV3-1 few TRBD2 CASSPIAGTYQETQYF TGTGCCAGCAGCCCGATAGCGGGAACGTACCAAGAGACCCAGTACTTC
TRBJ1-2 TRBV10-3 few TRBD1 CAISETDRADYGYTF TGTGCCATCAGCGAGACAGACAGGGCGGACTATGGCTACACCTTC
TRBJ2-7 TRBV5-6 many TRBD1 CASSLTGPPEQYF TGTGCCAGCAGTTTGACAGGGCCGCCCGAGCAGTACTTC
TRBJ2-7 TRBV7-2 few - CASSLGRQPYF TGTGCCAGCAGCCTTGGACGGCAGCCGTACTTC
TRBJ2-1 TRBV27 few - CASTQPGTLNHNEQFF TGTGCCAGCACTCAACCCGGGACACTCAACCACAATGAGCAGTTCTTC
TRBJ1-5 TRBV2 many - CASIRDKSNQPQHF TGTGCCAGCATACGGGATAAGAGCAATCAGCCCCAGCATTTT
TRBJ2-1 TRBV7-9 few TRBD2 CASSPLAGGPYNEQFF TGTGCCAGCAGCCCCTTAGCGGGAGGGCCCTACAATGAGCAGTTCTTC
TRBJ2-2 TRBV7-9 - - CASSLSSGGVTGELFF TGTGCCAGCAGCTTATCATCAGGAGGGGTCACCGGGGAGCTGTTTTTT
TRBJ2-1 TRBV7-9 many TRBD2 CASSLVGGDEQFF TGTGCCAGCAGCTTAGTGGGGGGGGATGAGCAGTTCTTC
TRBJ2-1 TRBV7-2 - - CASRLSRSSYNEQFF TGTGCCAGCAGGCTCTCGAGGAGCTCCTACAATGAGCAGTTCTTC
TRBJ2-2 TRBV7-9 many - CASSSTGQLNTGELFF TGTGCCAGCAGCTCGACAGGCCAGTTGAACACCGGGGAGCTGTTTTTT
TRBJ2-5 TRBV15 many - CATSRGTETQYF TGTGCCACCAGCAGAGGGACAGAGACCCAGTACTTC